Following are 2 T cell receptor beta chains from one sample sequenced in a study of blood T cells in healthy people across ages. With a J-beta primer mix and a sample-barcoded 5' primer, a second PCR ran 7 to 11 cycles. One entry per CDR3 protein, called by TCRdb with MiXCR from the 5' RACE reads. The sample consists of roughly 790,000 distinct CDR3 sequences, 35% to 45% of them appearing once. Sample: blood. Receptors were obtained from an older woman in good health.

At least ten counts were recorded for this clonotype. The rearrangement uses TRBV10-3 and TRBJ2-1; 8 positions agree with TRBD1. V gave up 6 bases and J gave up 1 base; unmatched junction bases: 11. CDR1 ENHRY and CDR2 SYGVKD come from the germline V gene. The CDR3 is made up of 17 amino acids. DNA of the CDR3: TGTGCCATCAGGGAGGGAAAAACAGGGGGTTCCTACAATGAGCAGTTCTTC. It codes for CAIREGKTGGSYNEQFF.

CDR3 bases: TGTGCCAGCAGCCAAGGCCAGTGTTCCTACAATGAGCAGTTCTTC. Residues: CASSQGQCSYNEQFF. The chain joins TRBV3-1 to TRBJ2-1, with D unclear. The CDR3 sequence is 15 residues long. CDR1 is LGHDT and CDR2 is YNNKEL in the germline V gene (reference sequence). V dropped 1 base and J dropped 1 base, with 8 bases sitting between them.